A single sample is the source of the 7 T cell receptor beta chains below, sequenced in a study of T cell responses to AZD1222 COVID-19 vaccine. Data came from immunoSEQ multiplex PCR; TCRdb stores just in-frame clones and leaves some out. The sample has some 110,000 clones, approximately 90% seen once. Sequencing was performed on peripheral blood, taken on day 0 of AZD1222 vaccination. The receptors originated from an adult in good health.

The chain joins TRBV4-2 to TRBJ2-1; 8 bases agree with TRBD2. Germline V CDR1 and CDR2: LGHNA, YNFKEQ. This CDR3 comprises 16 residues. Germline trimming cut 0 bases from V and 7 bases from J; bases unmatched to any gene: 8. The CDR3 protein is CASSQEWTSSTNEQFF. CDR3 nucleotides: TGTGCCAGCAGCCAAGAATGGACTAGCAGTACTAATGAGCAGTTCTTC.

The chain is built from TRBV6-5 and TRBJ1-1; the D is unclear. Trimming took 4 bases from V and 3 from J, leaving 15 bases between them. Looked up from germline, CDR1 is MNHEY and CDR2 is SVGAGI. CDR3 length: 15 residues. DNA for the CDR3: TGTGCCAGCAGTTTAACCGGGGTTCGGGACACTGAAGCTTTCTTT. Residues: CASSLTGVRDTEAFF.

This clone was picked up one time. The chain has TRBV6-5 and TRBJ1-2, with D hard to call. The V gene lost 5 bases and the J gene lost 3 bases, with 16 bases spanning the gap. Germline CDR1 MNHEY, CDR2 SVGAGI. The CDR3 consists of 15 residues. CDR3 region: CASSPTSWADYGYTF. The CDR3 region has the DNA TGTGCCAGCAGTCCAACCTCATGGGCGGACTATGGCTACACCTTC.

The rearrangement joins TRBV12-3 or TRBV12-4 to TRBJ1-1; D remains ambiguous. The CDR3 totals 13 residues. Trimming stripped 6 bases from V and 1 base from J, with 9 bases between. The CDR3 DNA follows: TGTGCCAGCAGCCGGACGGGGAACACTGAAGCTTTCTTT. It specifies CASSRTGNTEAFF.

The chain carries TRBV28 and TRBJ1-5; 12 bases are shared with TRBD1. J gave up 5 bases and V 2 bases, and 1 base lay outside the gene matches. The CDR3 runs to 15 residues. Germline V gene lookup returns CDR1 MDHEN and CDR2 SYDVKM. The DNA for the CDR3 is TGTGCCAGCAGTTTAGGGGACAGGGGGCATCAGCCCCAGCATTTT. It encodes CASSLGDRGHQPQHF.

The chain couples TRBV15 to TRBJ2-1; 10 positions agree with TRBD2. Per the germline V gene, CDR1 is LNHNV and CDR2 is YYDKDF (reference sequence). The length of the CDR3 is 15 residues. Unmatched junction bases numbered 11, after V lost 5 bases and J lost 10 bases. The CDR3 sequence: CATSSRLAGKHEQFF. CDR3 sequence (DNA): TGTGCCACCAGCTCTCGACTAGCGGGTAAGCACGAGCAGTTCTTC.

CDR3 DNA: TGTGCCAGTAGGGGGTTAGGGACAGCTACCGGGGAGCTGTTTTTT. Translating it yields CASRGLGTATGELFF. The rearrangement uses TRBV19 and TRBJ2-2, with 7 positions matching TRBD1. This CDR3 is 15 amino acids long. V gave up 6 bases and J gave up 5 bases; unmatched junction bases: 9. In germline, CDR1 is LNHDA, CDR2 SQIVND (reference sequence). The full variable domain, rest sourced from reference TRBV19 and TRBJ2-2, is DGGITQSPKYLFRKEGQNVTLSCEQNLNHDAMYWYRQDPGQGLRLIYYSQIVNDFQKGDIAEGYSVSREKKESFPLTVTSAQKNPTAFYLCASRGLGTATGELFFGEGSRLTVL.